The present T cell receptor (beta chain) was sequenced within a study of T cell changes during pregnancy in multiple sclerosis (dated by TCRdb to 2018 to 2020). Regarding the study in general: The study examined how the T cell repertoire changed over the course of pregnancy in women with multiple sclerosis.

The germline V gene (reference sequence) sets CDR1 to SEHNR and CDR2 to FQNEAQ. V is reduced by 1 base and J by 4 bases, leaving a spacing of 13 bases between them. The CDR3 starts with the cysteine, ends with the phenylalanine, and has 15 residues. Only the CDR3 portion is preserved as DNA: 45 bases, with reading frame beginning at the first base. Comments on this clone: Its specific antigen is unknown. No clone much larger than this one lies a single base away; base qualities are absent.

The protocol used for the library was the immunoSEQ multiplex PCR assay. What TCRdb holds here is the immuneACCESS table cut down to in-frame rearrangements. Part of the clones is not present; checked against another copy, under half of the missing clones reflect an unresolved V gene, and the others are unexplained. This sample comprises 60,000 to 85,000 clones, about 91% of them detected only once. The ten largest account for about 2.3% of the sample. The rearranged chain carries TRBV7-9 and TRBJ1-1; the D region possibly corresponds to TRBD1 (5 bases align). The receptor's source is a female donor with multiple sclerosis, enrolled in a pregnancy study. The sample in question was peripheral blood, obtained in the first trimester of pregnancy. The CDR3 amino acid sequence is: CASSLDMLGGTEAFF. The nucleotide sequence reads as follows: TGTGCCAGCAGCTTAGACATGTTGGGGGGCACTGAAGCTTTCTTT.